The entry below gives a single T cell receptor (beta chain) sequence along with its context. Its specificity is not known. The PCR contained 60 Vbeta and 13 Jbeta primers. Profiled with immunoSEQ multiplex PCR; TCRdb holds only in-frame clones, not every one. This repertoire shows roughly 120,000 clones, around 80% found once; its top ten account for around 3%. Germline V gene data show CDR1 as SNHLY and CDR2 as FYNNEI. Germline trimming cut 4 bases from V and 5 bases from J; bases unmatched to any gene: 6. The length of the CDR3 is 15 residues. These data are taken from a study of cytomegalovirus exposure and HLA in healthy donors. Study in general: In an early release, HLA-typed donors contributed 90 million or so unique TCR sequences. Study-level results: Later work showed greater clonal expansion in HLA-associated TCR beta chains than in equally common others.

The rearrangement links TRBV2 to TRBJ2-1; TRBD2 aligns across 9 bases. Material: PBMCs. The receptor's source is a woman aged 60 to 75 in good health and CMV-seropositive. The CDR3 DNA reads TGTGCCAGCAGTGGTATGAGCGGGAGGAACAATGAGCAGTTCTTC. Its translation is CASSGMSGRNNEQFF.